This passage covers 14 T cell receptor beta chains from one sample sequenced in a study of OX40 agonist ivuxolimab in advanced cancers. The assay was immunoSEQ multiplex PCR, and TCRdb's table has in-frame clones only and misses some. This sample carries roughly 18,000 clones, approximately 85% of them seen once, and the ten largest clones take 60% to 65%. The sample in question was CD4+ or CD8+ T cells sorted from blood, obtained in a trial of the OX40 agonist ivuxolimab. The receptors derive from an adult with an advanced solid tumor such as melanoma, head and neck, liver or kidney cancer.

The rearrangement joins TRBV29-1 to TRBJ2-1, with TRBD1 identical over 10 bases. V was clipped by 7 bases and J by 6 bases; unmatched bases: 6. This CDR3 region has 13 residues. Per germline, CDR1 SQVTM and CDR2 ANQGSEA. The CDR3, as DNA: TGCAGCGCCCGACAGGGGGCTAGCAATGAGCAGTTCTTC. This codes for CSARQGASNEQFF.

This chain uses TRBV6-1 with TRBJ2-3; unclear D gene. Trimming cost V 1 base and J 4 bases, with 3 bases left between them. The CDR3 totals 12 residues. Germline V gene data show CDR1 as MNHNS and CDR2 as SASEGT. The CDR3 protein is CASSEVADTQYF. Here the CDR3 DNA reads TGTGCCAGCAGTGAAGTCGCAGATACGCAGTATTTT.

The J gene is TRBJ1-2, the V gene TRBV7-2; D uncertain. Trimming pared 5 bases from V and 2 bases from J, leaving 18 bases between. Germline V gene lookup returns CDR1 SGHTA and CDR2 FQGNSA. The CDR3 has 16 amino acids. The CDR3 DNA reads TGTGCCAGCAGCCCCAGATTGTCGGAACTAAACTATGGCTACACCTTC. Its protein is CASSPRLSELNYGYTF.

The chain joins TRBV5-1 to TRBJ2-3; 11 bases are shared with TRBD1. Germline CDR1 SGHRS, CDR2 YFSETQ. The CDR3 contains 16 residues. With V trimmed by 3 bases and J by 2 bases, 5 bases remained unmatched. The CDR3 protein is CASSWTGQGATDTQYF. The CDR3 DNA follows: TGCGCCAGCAGCTGGACCGGACAGGGGGCCACAGATACGCAGTATTTT. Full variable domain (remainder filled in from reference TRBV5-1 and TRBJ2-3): KAGVTQTPRYLIKTRGQQVTLSCSPISGHRSVSWYQQTPGQGLQFLFEYFSETQRNKGNFPGRFSGRQFSNSRSEMNVSTLELGDSALYLCASSWTGQGATDTQYFGPGTRLTVL.

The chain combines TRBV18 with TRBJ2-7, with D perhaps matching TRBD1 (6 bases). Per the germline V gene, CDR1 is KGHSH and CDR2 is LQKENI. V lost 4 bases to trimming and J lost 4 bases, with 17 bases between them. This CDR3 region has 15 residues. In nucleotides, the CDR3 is TGTGCCAGCTCACTCCGGGACACATACCCTTACGAGCAGTACTTC. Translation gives CASSLRDTYPYEQYF.

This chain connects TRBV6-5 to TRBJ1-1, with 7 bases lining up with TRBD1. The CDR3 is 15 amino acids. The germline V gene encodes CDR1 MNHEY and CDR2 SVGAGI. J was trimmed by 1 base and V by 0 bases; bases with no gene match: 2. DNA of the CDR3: TGTGCCAGCAGTTACTCGACAGGGAAGAACACTGAAGCTTTCTTT. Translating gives CASSYSTGKNTEAFF.

This chain's CDR3 is CASITGNTEAFF. The CDR3 DNA follows: TGTGCCAGTATAACAGGGAACACTGAAGCTTTCTTT. The chain combines TRBV19 with TRBJ1-1; tentative D call: TRBD1 (5 bases). Trimming took 7 bases from V and 1 from J, leaving 7 bases between them. Germline CDR1 LNHDA, CDR2 SQIVND (reference sequence). The length of the CDR3 is 12 residues.

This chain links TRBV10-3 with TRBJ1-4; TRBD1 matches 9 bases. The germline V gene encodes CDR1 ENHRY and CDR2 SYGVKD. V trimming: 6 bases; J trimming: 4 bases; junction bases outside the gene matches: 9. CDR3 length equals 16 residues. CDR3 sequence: CAISKGQGGYNEKLFF. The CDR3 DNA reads TGTGCCATCAGCAAGGGACAGGGAGGGTATAATGAAAAACTGTTTTTT.

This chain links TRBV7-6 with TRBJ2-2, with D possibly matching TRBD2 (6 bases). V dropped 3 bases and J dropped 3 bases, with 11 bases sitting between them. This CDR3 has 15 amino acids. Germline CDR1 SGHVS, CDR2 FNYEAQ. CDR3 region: CASSFGGGDTGELFF. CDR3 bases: TGTGCCAGCAGCTTCGGAGGAGGGGACACCGGGGAGCTGTTTTTT.

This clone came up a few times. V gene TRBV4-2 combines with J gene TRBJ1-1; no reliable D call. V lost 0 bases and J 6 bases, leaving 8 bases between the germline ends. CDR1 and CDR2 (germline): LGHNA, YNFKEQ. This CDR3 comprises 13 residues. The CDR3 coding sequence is TGTGCCAGCAGCCAAGATTCTATCGCTGAAGCTTTCTTT. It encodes CASSQDSIAEAFF.

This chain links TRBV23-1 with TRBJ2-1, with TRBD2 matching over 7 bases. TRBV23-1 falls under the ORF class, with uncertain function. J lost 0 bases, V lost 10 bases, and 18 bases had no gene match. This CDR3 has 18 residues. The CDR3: CANLCRERGVNSYNEQFF. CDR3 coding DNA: TGCGCCAACCTCTGTCGGGAGCGGGGTGTGAACTCCTACAATGAGCAGTTCTTC.

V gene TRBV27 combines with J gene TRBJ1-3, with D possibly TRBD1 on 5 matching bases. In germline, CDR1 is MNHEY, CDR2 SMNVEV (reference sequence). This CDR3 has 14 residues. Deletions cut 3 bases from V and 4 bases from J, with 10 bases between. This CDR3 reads CASSFQGDGNTIYF. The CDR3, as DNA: TGTGCCAGCAGTTTTCAGGGAGACGGAAACACCATATATTTT.

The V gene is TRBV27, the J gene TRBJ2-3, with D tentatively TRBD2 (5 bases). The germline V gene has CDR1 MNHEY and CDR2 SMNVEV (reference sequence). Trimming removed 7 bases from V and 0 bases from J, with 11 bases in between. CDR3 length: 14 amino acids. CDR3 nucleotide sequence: TGTGCCAGCAAACTAGGACTTAGCACAGATACGCAGTATTTT. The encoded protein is CASKLGLSTDTQYF.

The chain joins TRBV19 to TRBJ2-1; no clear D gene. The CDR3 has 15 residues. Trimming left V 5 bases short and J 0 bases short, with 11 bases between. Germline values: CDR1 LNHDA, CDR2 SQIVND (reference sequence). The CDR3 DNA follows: TGTGCCAGTAGTGTAGGGCAGAGCTCCTACAATGAGCAGTTCTTC. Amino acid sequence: CASSVGQSSYNEQFF.